These 14 T cell receptor beta chains came from one sample sequenced in a study of control samples from healthy donors and cancer patients. The assay was immunoSEQ multiplex PCR, and TCRdb's table has in-frame clones only and misses some. The data hold around 72,000 clones, with 75% to 90% observed a single time. The sequenced sample was blood. These receptors were taken from a middle-aged man in good health.

On this clone: One end of the junction varies from germline; a read error may be responsible. The chain uses TRBV6-5 and TRBJ1-1, with TRBD1 matching over 7 bases. The CDR3 spans 15 residues. The germline gives CDR1 MNHEY, CDR2 SVGAGI. The DNA for the CDR3 is TGTGCCAGCAGCTACTCCGGGACAGTGAACACTGAAGCTTTCTTT. It translates to CASSYSGTVNTEAFF.

V usage is TRBV27 and J usage is TRBJ1-2, with TRBD1 identical over 7 bases. J gave up 7 bases and V 4 bases, and 9 bases lay outside the gene matches. The CDR3 runs 14 residues. Germline V gives CDR1 MNHEY, CDR2 SMNVEV (reference sequence). For the CDR3, the DNA is TGTGCCAGCAGTTCATACAGGGGAACGGGTGGCTACACCTTC. This sequence encodes CASSSYRGTGGYTF.

This clone came up a few times. This chain uses TRBV7-2 with TRBJ1-5; 7 nucleotides agree with TRBD1. The CDR3 is made up of 15 amino acids. Trimming cost V 3 bases and J 3 bases; bases outside gene matches: 5. The V gene's germline CDR1 is SGHTA and CDR2 FQGNSA. CDR3 bases: TGTGCCAGCAGCTTGGGGGGACAGTTCAATCAGCCCCAGCATTTT. Translation gives CASSLGGQFNQPQHF.

J is TRBJ1-1 and V is TRBV2; weak D call: TRBD1 (5 bases). The CDR3 contains 13 residues. V lost 5 bases and J 0 bases, leaving 7 bases between the germline ends. Germline V lookup: CDR1 SNHLY, CDR2 FYNNEI. The CDR3 here is CASSPGMNTEAFF. As DNA, the CDR3 is TGTGCCAGCAGTCCAGGGATGAACACTGAAGCTTTCTTT.

The rearrangement links TRBV14 to TRBJ1-1; perhaps TRBD1 as D (5 bases). Germline lookup yields CDR1 SGHDN and CDR2 FVKESK. V gave up 4 bases and J gave up 6 bases, with 15 bases separating them. The CDR3 is made up of 14 amino acids. CDR3 bases: TGTGCCAGCAGCCCCGACGGCAGGGAGGCTGAAGCTTTCTTT. The encoded protein is CASSPDGREAEAFF.

The chain joins TRBV6-5 to TRBJ1-1; no clear D. Trimming took 2 bases from V and 6 from J, leaving 10 bases between them. This CDR3 contains 13 residues. Germline CDR1 is MNHEY and CDR2 is SVGAGI. CDR3 sequence: CASSYRTAAEAFF. CDR3 bases: TGTGCCAGCAGTTACCGGACCGCGGCTGAAGCTTTCTTT.

In the case of this clone: The identical CDR3 is also encoded by other nucleotide sequences in the sample. This sequence joins TRBV19 and TRBJ1-1, with D possibly TRBD1 on 6 matching bases. Trimming shortened V by 4 bases and J by 0 bases, and 12 bases separated the two germline ends. Per the germline V gene, CDR1 is LNHDA and CDR2 is SQIVND (reference sequence). The CDR3 is 15 residues long. The CDR3 DNA sequence: TGTGCCAGTAGTACTCGGACAGCCCTGAACACTGAAGCTTTCTTT. This translates into CASSTRTALNTEAFF. Full variable domain (outside the CDR3, taken from reference TRBV19 and TRBJ1-1): DGGITQSPKYLFRKEGQNVTLSCEQNLNHDAMYWYRQDPGQGLRLIYYSQIVNDFQKGDIAEGYSVSREKKESFPLTVTSAQKNPTAFYLCASSTRTALNTEAFFGQGTRLTVV.

V usage is TRBV14 and J usage is TRBJ2-7, with 9 bases matching TRBD1. The CDR3 loop spans 16 amino acids. The germline V gene encodes CDR1 SGHDN and CDR2 FVKESK. J lost 3 bases, V lost 2 bases, and 8 bases had no gene match. The CDR3 loop is CASSQPSGTGNYEQYF. CDR3 DNA sequence: TGTGCCAGCAGCCAACCCTCCGGGACAGGGAACTACGAGCAGTACTTC. The full variable domain, its missing parts supplied by reference TRBV14 and TRBJ2-7, is EAGVTQFPSHSVIEKGQTVTLRCDPISGHDNLYWYRRVMGKEIKFLLHFVKESKQDESGMPNNRFLAERTGGTYSTLKVQPAELEDSGVYFCASSQPSGTGNYEQYFGPGTRLTVT.

The rearrangement uses TRBV5-1 and TRBJ2-7; D may be TRBD2 (6 bases). Germline assignment: CDR1 SGHRS and CDR2 YFSETQ. V lost 4 bases and J 5 bases, leaving 13 bases between the germline ends. This CDR3 spans 13 amino acids. CDR3 DNA: TGCGCCAGCAGCAAGGGACTTTTGGACGAGCAGTACTTC. Translating gives CASSKGLLDEQYF.

The chain uses TRBV7-2 and TRBJ1-2; D ambiguous. The CDR3 runs to 15 residues. The V end lost 4 bases, the J end lost 7 bases, and 19 bases lay between the germline ends. CDR1 is SGHTA, CDR2 FQGNSA, per germline. The CDR3 coding sequence is TGTGCCAGCAGCTGGTCTAGTAATCAGAAAGGTGGCTACACCTTC. Its protein is CASSWSSNQKGGYTF.

V gene TRBV3-1 (or the pseudogene TRBV3-2) combines with J gene TRBJ2-3; no clear D. The CDR3 contains 13 residues. Between the trimmed V and J ends, which lost 5 bases and 10 bases, there was a span of 16 bases. Germline-derived CDR1 and CDR2 are LGHDT and YNNKEL (reference sequence). As DNA, the CDR3 is TGTGCCAGCAGCTCGTCCGCTAGAAATGCGCAGTATTTT. It is translated as CASSSSARNAQYF.

This chain uses TRBV14 with TRBJ1-4; D uncertain. Germline V CDR1 and CDR2: SGHDN, FVKESK. The V and J ends lost 2 bases and 2 bases respectively, with 15 bases between them. This CDR3 contains 17 residues. The CDR3 protein is CASSQTNEAVTNEKLFF. CDR3 coding DNA: TGTGCCAGCAGCCAAACGAACGAGGCAGTCACTAATGAAAAACTGTTTTTT.

This clone was seen only a few times. V gene TRBV28 combines with J gene TRBJ2-7; D is perhaps TRBD1 or TRBD2 (5 bases each). V dropped 6 bases and J dropped 3 bases, with 24 bases sitting between them. CDR1 is MDHEN, CDR2 SYDVKM, per germline. The CDR3 has 17 residues. This CDR3 is CASRSGAGPSRVYEQYF. In DNA, the CDR3 is TGTGCCAGCAGGAGTGGGGCAGGGCCATCGAGGGTCTACGAGCAGTACTTC.

This sequence joins TRBV5-1 and TRBJ2-2, with D maybe TRBD1 (5 bases). Germline CDR1 SGHRS, CDR2 YFSETQ. Trimming cost V 6 bases and J 3 bases, with 12 bases left between them. This CDR3 spans 14 amino acids. Here the CDR3 reads CASKQAFDTGELFF. Here the CDR3 DNA reads TGCGCCAGCAAACAGGCCTTTGACACCGGGGAGCTGTTTTTT.